The 14 T cell receptor beta chains in this list originate from one sample, sequenced in a study of blood T cell repertoires in COVID-19 (dated by TCRdb to the early 2020s). The library was produced with the immunoSEQ multiplex PCR assay. As stored in TCRdb, this immuneACCESS dataset retains in-frame rearrangements with V and J assigned. A fraction of the clones does not appear; measured against another copy, unresolved V genes explain less than half of the discrepancy, and the remainder lacks a known reason. This sample comprises tens of thousands of clones, roughly 77% of them detected only once. About 24% of the sample goes to the ten largest clones. The sample was peripheral blood. The origin of the receptors is a human donor in a cohort sampled during active COVID-19.

The chain recombines TRBV7-9 with TRBJ1-4; D perhaps matches TRBD1 (5 bases). Germline loops: CDR1 SEHNR, CDR2 FQNEAQ (reference sequence). V lost 5 bases and J 8 bases, leaving 9 bases between the germline ends. This CDR3 region has 12 residues. CDR3 region: CASSREGEKLFF. In DNA, the CDR3 is TGTGCCAGCAGCCGGGAGGGGGAAAAACTGTTTTTT.

V gene TRBV5-4 combines with J gene TRBJ2-5; D not resolved. Trimming cost V 6 bases and J 4 bases, with 16 bases left between them. The germline CDR1 and CDR2 sequences are SGHNT and YYREEE (reference sequence). The CDR3 loop spans 14 amino acids. This CDR3 reads CASNSGRRVETQYF. The CDR3 coding sequence is TGTGCCAGCAACTCCGGCAGACGGGTAGAGACCCAGTACTTC. Based on the CDR3 plus reference TRBV5-4 and TRBJ2-5, the full variable domain is ETGVTQSPTHLIKTRGQQVTLRCSSQSGHNTVSWYQQALGQGPQFIFQYYREEENGRGNFPPRFSGLQFPNYSSELNVNALELDDSALYLCASNSGRRVETQYFGPGTRLLVL.

J is TRBJ2-7 and V is TRBV27, with a weak D call TRBD2 (5 bases). Per the germline V gene, CDR1 is MNHEY and CDR2 is SMNVEV (reference sequence). V shed 4 bases and J shed 4 bases, with 11 bases lying between them. CDR3 length: 13 residues. CDR3 amino acids: CASSSRTQYEQYF. For the CDR3, the DNA is TGTGCCAGCAGTTCACGGACTCAATACGAGCAGTACTTC.

This clone was recorded a few times. The chain joins TRBV6-2 or TRBV6-3 to TRBJ2-7; 7 bases align to TRBD2. The germline V gene encodes CDR1 MNHEY and CDR2 SVGEGT. CDR3 length: 14 residues. V lost 5 bases to trimming and J lost 0 bases; unmatched junction nucleotides: 4. The CDR3 DNA is TGTGCCAGCAGTATAGCGGGTTACTCCTACGAGCAGTACTTC. Protein product: CASSIAGYSYEQYF.

In its sample, this clone was seen once. The chain uses TRBV10-2 and TRBJ2-1; the D gene is possibly TRBD2 (6 bases). This CDR3 region has 15 residues. Per germline, CDR1 WSHSY and CDR2 SAAADI. The V end lost 3 bases, the J end lost 1 base, and 10 bases lay between the germline ends. CDR3 coding DNA: TGCGCCAGCAGTGACGGGGAGGCATCCTACAATGAGCAGTTCTTC. Translating gives CASSDGEASYNEQFF.

The CDR3 DNA sequence: TGTGCCAGCACCCCGGACAGACGTTACGAGCAGTACTTC. Translation: CASTPDRRYEQYF. The chain recombines TRBV28 with TRBJ2-7; tentative D call: TRBD1 (6 bases). Looked up from germline, CDR1 is MDHEN and CDR2 is SYDVKM. The CDR3 has 13 amino acids. The V and J ends lost 7 bases and 4 bases respectively, with 14 bases between them. The whole variable domain, filled in from reference TRBV28 and TRBJ2-7, reads DVKVTQSSRYLVKRTGEKVFLECVQDMDHENMFWYRQDPGLGLRLIYFSYDVKMKEKGDIPEGYSVSREKKERFSLILESASTNQTSMYLCASTPDRRYEQYFGPGTRLTVT.

The rearrangement joins TRBV25-1 to TRBJ1-4; unclear D gene. CDR3 length: 15 residues. The V gene lost 4 bases and the J gene lost 0 bases, with 9 bases spanning the gap. The germline gives CDR1 MGHDK, CDR2 SYGVNS. CDR3 coding DNA: TGTGCCAGCAGTGTGAGTGGTGCAACTAATGAAAAACTGTTTTTT. It yields the protein CASSVSGATNEKLFF.

V and J are TRBV7-3 and TRBJ1-1; D call uncertain. Per the germline V gene, CDR1 is SGHTA and CDR2 is FQGTGA. This CDR3 is built from 13 residues. V was clipped by 0 bases and J by 9 bases, with 11 bases between them. DNA of the CDR3: TGTGCCAGCAGCTTAACAAGATGGGAGCAAGCTTTCTTT. Protein sequence: CASSLTRWEQAFF.

By share of the sample, this clone is medium-sized. The rearrangement links TRBV27 to TRBJ2-3; TRBD2 matches 11 bases. There are 15 residues in the CDR3. Germline CDR1 MNHEY, CDR2 SMNVEV (reference sequence). Losses at the gene ends were 7 bases for V and 2 bases for J; bases not matched to a gene: 5. CDR3 coding DNA: TGTGCCAGCACCGGGACTAGCGGCATCACAGATACGCAGTATTTT. Protein product: CASTGTSGITDTQYF.

The V and J genes are TRBV7-2 and TRBJ2-2; 9 positions agree with TRBD2. The CDR3 runs to 16 residues. With 5 bases clipped from V and 3 bases from J, the junction kept 7 bases outside the gene matches. Germline CDR1 reads SGHTA; CDR2 reads FQGNSA. The CDR3 sequence: CASSNIAGVYTGELFF. The CDR3 DNA follows: TGTGCCAGCAGCAACATAGCGGGAGTCTACACCGGGGAGCTGTTTTTT.

In this sample, this clone turned up once. This rearrangement joins TRBV28 to TRBJ2-7; a weak D match, TRBD1 (5 bases). V lost 2 bases to trimming and J lost 9 bases, with 14 bases between them. This CDR3 comprises 13 residues. CDR1 and CDR2 (germline): MDHEN, SYDVKM. The DNA of the CDR3 is TGTGCCAGCAGTTTAGGGGCCGTGGTAGGGCAGTACTTC. Translating gives CASSLGAVVGQYF.

The chain carries TRBV29-1 and TRBJ2-7, with a tentative D call TRBD2 (6 bases). The germline V gene encodes CDR1 SQVTM and CDR2 ANQGSEA. The CDR3 spans 13 residues. Deletions cut 6 bases from V and 5 bases from J, with 17 bases between. The CDR3 reads CSVPGVFGNEQYF. The CDR3 nucleotides read TGCAGCGTCCCGGGGGTGTTTGGGAACGAGCAGTACTTC.

This clone was counted between two and nine times. The chain couples TRBV19 to TRBJ1-1; TRBD1 matches 7 bases. V shed 5 bases, J shed 3 bases, and the junction held 6 bases outside the gene matches. The CDR3 has 14 residues. CDR1 and CDR2 from the germline V gene are LNHDA and SQIVND (reference sequence). CDR3 loop: CASSPQGGYTEAFF. For the CDR3, the DNA is TGTGCCAGTAGTCCGCAAGGGGGCTACACTGAAGCTTTCTTT.

This clone was counted only a few times. The chain recombines TRBV19 with TRBJ1-1, with D possibly matching TRBD1 (5 bases). Germline V gene sequence: CDR1 LNHDA, CDR2 SQIVND (reference sequence). CDR3 length: 11 residues. V shed 6 bases and J shed 7 bases, with 9 bases lying between them. The CDR3 protein is CASRQTGEAFF. The CDR3 DNA follows: TGTGCCAGTAGGCAAACAGGTGAAGCTTTCTTT. Complete variable domain (other parts from reference TRBV19 and TRBJ1-1): DGGITQSPKYLFRKEGQNVTLSCEQNLNHDAMYWYRQDPGQGLRLIYYSQIVNDFQKGDIAEGYSVSREKKESFPLTVTSAQKNPTAFYLCASRQTGEAFFGQGTRLTVV.